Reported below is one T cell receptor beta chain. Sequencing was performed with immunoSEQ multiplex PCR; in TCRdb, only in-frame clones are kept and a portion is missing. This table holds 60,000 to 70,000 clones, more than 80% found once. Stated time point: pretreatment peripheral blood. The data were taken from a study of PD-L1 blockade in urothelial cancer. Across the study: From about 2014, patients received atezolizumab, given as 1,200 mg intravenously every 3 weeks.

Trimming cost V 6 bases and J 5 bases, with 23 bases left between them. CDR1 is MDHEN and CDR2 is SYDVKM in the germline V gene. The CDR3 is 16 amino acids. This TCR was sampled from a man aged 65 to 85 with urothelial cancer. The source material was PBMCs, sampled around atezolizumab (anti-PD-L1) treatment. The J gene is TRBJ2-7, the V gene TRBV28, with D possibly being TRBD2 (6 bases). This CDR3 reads CASRGAGGLLPHEQYF. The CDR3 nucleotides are TGTGCCAGCAGGGGAGCGGGTGGACTGCTTCCTCACGAGCAGTACTTC.